Below, 21 T cell receptor beta chains from the same sample are listed, as sequenced in a study of blood T cell repertoires in COVID-19 (dated by TCRdb to the early 2020s). The protocol used for the library was the immunoSEQ multiplex PCR assay. As stored in TCRdb, this immuneACCESS dataset retains in-frame rearrangements with V and J assigned. A fraction of the clones does not appear; measured against another copy, unresolved V genes explain less than half of the discrepancy, and the remainder lacks a known reason. This sample lists around 250,000 clones; roughly four fifths were detected once. Roughly 3.1% of the sample is in the top ten clones. Material for sequencing was PBMCs or T cells enriched from blood (not recorded which). The receptors here all came from a man aged 50-60 years who had recovered from COVID-19.

This chain joins TRBV12-5 and TRBJ1-5; 8 positions agree with TRBD1. V lost 10 bases to trimming and J lost 6 bases; unmatched junction nucleotides: 8. This CDR3 has 13 amino acids. In germline, CDR1 is LGHNT, CDR2 FRNRAP. CDR3 DNA sequence: TGTGCTACCAGGGGGCTGGCGGGTCAGCCCCAGCATTTT. It translates to CATRGLAGQPQHF.

In this sample, this clone turned up once. CDR3 DNA sequence: TGTGCCACCACCCCGGGACTAGCGGACAATGAGCAGTTCTTC. Residues: CATTPGLADNEQFF. V usage is TRBV15 and J usage is TRBJ2-1, with 11 nucleotides matching TRBD2. Germline trimming cut 7 bases from V and 5 bases from J; bases unmatched to any gene: 4. The CDR3 is 14 amino acids. Per the germline V gene, CDR1 is LNHNV and CDR2 is YYDKDF (reference sequence).

This chain uses TRBV5-1 with TRBJ2-5; D is possibly TRBD1 (6 bases). CDR3 length: 13 residues. Deletions cut 5 bases from V and 1 base from J, with 9 bases between. Germline values: CDR1 SGHRS, CDR2 YFSETQ. The CDR3 spells CASRRGFQETQYF. CDR3 coding DNA: TGCGCCAGCAGAAGGGGGTTCCAAGAGACCCAGTACTTC.

This clone occurred once. The chain recombines TRBV2 with TRBJ1-2; 9 nucleotides match TRBD1. V lost 6 bases, J lost 8 bases, and 10 bases stayed unmatched. This CDR3 contains 14 residues. CDR1 is SNHLY, CDR2 FYNNEI, per germline. The CDR3 region has the DNA TGTGCCAGCAGGGCTACCGGGACAGGGAAAGGCTACACCTTC. Its translation is CASRATGTGKGYTF. Full variable domain (missing parts from reference TRBV2 and TRBJ1-2): EPEVTQTPSHQVTQMGQEVILRCVPISNHLYFYWYRQILGQKVEFLVSFYNNEISEKSEIFDDQFSVERPDGSNFTLKIRSTKLEDSAMYFCASRATGTGKGYTFGSGTRLTVV.

The rearrangement uses TRBV28 and TRBJ1-5; 9 positions match TRBD1. Germline values: CDR1 MDHEN, CDR2 SYDVKM. With V trimmed by 7 bases and J by 7 bases, 5 bases remained unmatched. The CDR3 length is 13 residues. CDR3: CASKGQGSQPQHF. The DNA of the CDR3 is TGTGCCAGCAAGGGACAGGGATCCCAGCCCCAGCATTTT.

V usage is TRBV29-1 and J usage is TRBJ1-1; maybe TRBD1 (5 bases). Looked up from germline, CDR1 is SQVTM and CDR2 is ANQGSEA. Trimming left V 7 bases short and J 0 bases short, with 12 bases between. The CDR3 sequence is 13 residues long. The CDR3 sequence is CSALTGVNTEAFF. The CDR3 DNA is TGCAGCGCCTTGACGGGGGTGAACACTGAAGCTTTCTTT.

This clone was observed a single time. The J gene is TRBJ1-1, the V gene TRBV21-1; TRBD1 reflects the table's D call only, with no check against the DNA. TRBV21-1 is assigned pseudogene status. The CDR3 loop spans 17 amino acids. DNA for the CDR3: TGTGCCAGCAGCAAACCGCAGTCCTCCCCCCCGTCGTCGGAAGCTTTCTTT. The encoded protein is CASSKPQSSPPSSEAFF.

The chain uses TRBV18 and TRBJ1-1, with TRBD1 matching over 10 bases. In germline, CDR1 is KGHSH, CDR2 LQKENI. V lost 6 bases to trimming and J lost 4 bases; unmatched junction nucleotides: 17. The CDR3 contains 18 residues. The CDR3 spells CASSHRRGDRGWGTEAFF. CDR3 in DNA: TGTGCCAGCTCGCATAGACGCGGGGACAGGGGATGGGGCACTGAAGCTTTCTTT.

This rearrangement joins TRBV15 to TRBJ2-1, with 9 nucleotides matching TRBD2. Germline V lookup: CDR1 LNHNV, CDR2 YYDKDF (reference sequence). Trimming took 5 bases from V and 8 from J; bases not matched to a gene: 13. The CDR3 consists of 16 residues. The DNA for the CDR3 is TGTGCCACCAGCTTATTTTCGGGACTAGCCCGGGATGAGCAGTTCTTC. Protein: CATSLFSGLARDEQFF.

For this clone: Different DNA sequences within this sample yield the same CDR3. This chain links TRBV29-1 with TRBJ2-2, with unresolved D. V was cut by 6 bases and J by 4 bases, with 9 bases left in between. The CDR3 contains 12 residues. The germline V gene has CDR1 SQVTM and CDR2 ANQGSEA. The DNA of the CDR3 is TGCAGCGTGACGGCAGGCACCGGGGAGCTGTTTTTT. Encoded protein: CSVTAGTGELFF.

V gene TRBV7-9 combines with J gene TRBJ2-5; 9 positions match TRBD1. The trim removed 4 bases at V and 4 bases at J, leaving 7 bases unmatched. The CDR3 length is 15 residues. Germline V gene data show CDR1 as SEHNR and CDR2 as FQNEAQ (reference sequence). This CDR3 reads CASSSQGQGLETQYF. CDR3 coding DNA: TGTGCCAGCAGCTCCCAGGGACAGGGATTAGAGACCCAGTACTTC.

The rearrangement uses TRBV5-1 and TRBJ1-4; D is unresolved. In germline, CDR1 is SGHRS, CDR2 YFSETQ. Deletions cut 0 bases from V and 6 bases from J, with 3 bases between. The CDR3 sequence is 12 residues long. The CDR3 is CASSLGDEKLFF. The CDR3 bases are TGCGCCAGCAGCTTGGGAGATGAAAAACTGTTTTTT.

The V call is TRBV7-8, the J call TRBJ2-1; 10 positions match TRBD2. J lost 7 bases, V lost 3 bases, and 6 bases had no gene match. The germline V gene encodes CDR1 SGHVS and CDR2 FQNEAQ. This CDR3 region has 15 residues. The CDR3 region has the DNA TGTGCCAGCAGCTTTTGGGGACTAGCGAGGAATGAGCAGTTCTTC. Its protein product is CASSFWGLARNEQFF.

The chain employs TRBV18 and TRBJ2-2; 10 positions agree with TRBD1. CDR3 length equals 19 residues. V dropped 1 base and J dropped 2; count of bases not matched to a gene: 10. Germline V gene data show CDR1 as KGHSH and CDR2 as LQKENI. CDR3 protein: CASSPLPGQGYFNTGELFF. In DNA form, the CDR3 reads TGTGCCAGCTCACCACTCCCGGGACAGGGGTACTTTAACACCGGGGAGCTGTTTTTT.

V and J are TRBV3-1 (or the pseudogene TRBV3-2) and TRBJ1-3, with TRBD1 matching 8 bases. Germline CDR1 is LGHDT and CDR2 is YNNKEL (reference sequence). The trim removed 6 bases at V and 5 bases at J, leaving 6 bases unmatched. The CDR3 spans 14 residues. This CDR3 reads CASSRQGTRNTIYF. The DNA for the CDR3 is TGTGCCAGCAGTCGACAGGGGACCAGAAACACCATATATTTT.

This sequence joins TRBV24-1 and TRBJ2-7, with 9 bases identical to TRBD1. The germline V gene encodes CDR1 KGHDR and CDR2 SFDVKD. CDR3 size: 14 residues. Unmatched junction bases numbered 11, after V lost 9 bases and J lost 6 bases. The DNA of the CDR3 is TGTGCCACCCTCCAAACCGGGACAGGGACCGAGCAGTACTTC. As protein: CATLQTGTGTEQYF.

This clone occurred a few times. The chain has TRBV27 and TRBJ2-1; 10 bases match TRBD2. Germline loops: CDR1 MNHEY, CDR2 SMNVEV (reference sequence). V shed 2 bases, J shed 0 bases, and the junction held 7 bases outside the gene matches. The length of the CDR3 is 18 residues. CDR3 in amino acids: CASSLKLAGVSSYNEQFF. The CDR3 nucleotides read TGTGCCAGCAGTTTAAAGCTAGCGGGGGTGAGCTCCTACAATGAGCAGTTCTTC.

For the CDR3, the DNA is TGTGCCAGTAGTGCGGGGGGACAGGGGAGCTCCTACGAGCAGTACTTC. As protein: CASSAGGQGSSYEQYF. V and J are TRBV19 and TRBJ2-7, with 10 bases matching TRBD1. Germline V gene data show CDR1 as LNHDA and CDR2 as SQIVND (reference sequence). The CDR3 is 16 residues long. The V gene end was trimmed by 5 bases and the J gene end by 0 bases; junction bases not matched to a gene: 7.

The V and J genes are TRBV2 and TRBJ1-1, with D possibly TRBD1 on 6 matching bases. Per germline, CDR1 SNHLY and CDR2 FYNNEI. CDR3 length equals 13 residues. V was clipped by 7 bases and J by 3 bases, with 12 bases between them. Here the CDR3 DNA reads TGTGCCAGCAAACTATACAGGGACACTGAAGCTTTCTTT. It is translated as CASKLYRDTEAFF.

The chain is built from TRBV24-1 and TRBJ2-1; 11 nucleotides agree with TRBD2. In germline, CDR1 is KGHDR, CDR2 SFDVKD. The V and J ends lost 10 bases and 4 bases, in that order; junction bases with no gene match: 5. The CDR3 totals 14 residues. The CDR3 sequence: CATEGTSGYNEQFF. CDR3 in DNA: TGTGCCACAGAAGGGACTAGCGGTTACAATGAGCAGTTCTTC.

This CDR3 is CAWGDRALSGNTIYF. DNA of the CDR3: TGTGCCTGGGGGGACAGGGCCCTCTCTGGAAACACCATATATTTT. This chain joins TRBV30 and TRBJ1-3; 9 bases line up with TRBD1. CDR3 length: 15 amino acids. V dropped 5 bases and J dropped 0; count of bases not matched to a gene: 5. Germline V gene sequence: CDR1 GTSNPN, CDR2 SVGIG (reference sequence).